The subject of this entry is one T cell receptor (beta chain). What it recognizes is unknown. The ends lost 4 bases at V and 4 bases at J; junction bases unmatched: 9. CDR3 length equals 15 residues. CDR1 is SGHAT and CDR2 is FQDESV in the germline V gene (reference sequence). It was with a sample-barcoded 5' primer and a J-beta primer mix that a second PCR of about 6 to 12 cycles was run. TCRdb called the 5' RACE reads again in MiXCR, with one record for every CDR3 protein. The sample lists roughly 1,500,000 distinct CDR3 sequences, roughly a third occurring once. Each donor gave about 9.3 milliliters of peripheral blood. This specimen comes from a study of blood T cells in healthy people across ages. Study findings and constraints: Greater diversity and more naive CD4+ cells were seen in long-lived donors than in aged donors.

The material sequenced was blood. The V gene is TRBV11-1, the J gene TRBJ1-1; 7 nucleotides line up with TRBD1. The receptor was derived from a woman in her thirties in good health. The CDR3, as DNA: TGTGCCAGCAGCTCGCGGGACAGCCTAGGCACTGAAGCTTTCTTT. This translates into CASSSRDSLGTEAFF.